The 29 T cell receptor beta chains given below trace back to one sample, sequenced in a study of blood T cell repertoires in COVID-19. Measured with immunoSEQ multiplex PCR; TCRdb has only the in-frame clones, and not every one. The sample has approximately 99,000 clones, 79% seen once. The sample comprised peripheral blood. The origin of the receptors is a woman aged 80 or over with active or convalescent COVID-19.

The V call is TRBV3-1 (or the pseudogene TRBV3-2), the J call TRBJ2-2; 13 bases match TRBD2. Germline assignment: CDR1 LGHDT and CDR2 YNNKEL (reference sequence). This CDR3 comprises 16 residues. V lost 4 bases, J lost 4 bases, and 3 bases stayed unmatched. CDR3 DNA: TGTGCCAGCAGCCTTACTAGCGGGGGGGCCACCGGGGAGCTGTTTTTT. This gives the protein CASSLTSGGATGELFF.

The rearrangement joins TRBV29-1 to TRBJ2-5; 10 nucleotides line up with TRBD2. V shed 6 bases, J shed 4 bases, and the junction held 5 bases outside the gene matches. The CDR3 is 13 residues long. CDR1 and CDR2 from the germline V gene are SQVTM and ANQGSEA. The CDR3 sequence: CSVRAGGIETQYF. The CDR3 coding sequence is TGCAGCGTGAGAGCGGGAGGGATAGAGACCCAGTACTTC.

This chain connects TRBV18 to TRBJ1-2, with a tentative D call TRBD1 (6 bases). Deletions cut 3 bases from V and 1 base from J, with 9 bases between. The CDR3 spans 14 residues. From germline, CDR1 is KGHSH and CDR2 LQKENI. In DNA form, the CDR3 reads TGTGCCAGCTCACCCCGGACAGATAACTATGGCTACACCTTC. Translated, it gives CASSPRTDNYGYTF.

This chain uses TRBV5-4 with TRBJ2-3, with D perhaps matching TRBD1 (5 bases). The germline V gene encodes CDR1 SGHNT and CDR2 YYREEE (reference sequence). The V end was cut by 3 bases, the J end by 2 bases, with 13 bases between. The CDR3 extends over 15 amino acids. CDR3 protein: CASSSLTGITDTQYF. The CDR3 bases are TGTGCCAGCAGCTCGCTTACAGGAATCACAGATACGCAGTATTTT.

This chain joins TRBV6-2 or TRBV6-3 and TRBJ2-1; D gene unclear. Germline-derived CDR1 and CDR2 are MNHEY and SVGEGT. This CDR3 is built from 11 residues. The V end was cut by 6 bases, the J end by 9 bases, with 9 bases between. As DNA, the CDR3 is TGTGCCAGCAGCCCGGCACGTGAGCAGTTCTTC. It translates to CASSPAREQFF.

V and J are TRBV9 and TRBJ2-1, with TRBD2 identical over 12 bases. CDR1 is SGDLS and CDR2 is YYNGEE in the germline V gene. CDR3 length: 16 amino acids. V lost 4 bases, J lost 5 bases, and 7 bases stayed unmatched. The CDR3 is CASSTTSGRVHNEQFF. The CDR3 nucleotides are TGTGCCAGCAGCACGACTAGCGGGAGAGTACACAATGAGCAGTTCTTC.

This clone came up many times. The chain is built from TRBV7-3 and TRBJ2-1, with 11 bases identical to TRBD2. Trimming took 2 bases from V and 7 from J; bases not matched to a gene: 7. The germline V gene has CDR1 SGHTA and CDR2 FQGTGA. The CDR3 is 16 amino acids. CDR3 in DNA: TGTGCCAGCAGCTTATTCTGGGCTAGCGGGAGGAATGAGCAGTTCTTC. This gives the protein CASSLFWASGRNEQFF.

This chain uses TRBV4-2 with TRBJ2-3, with 8 bases fitting TRBD2. CDR1 and CDR2 (germline): LGHNA, YNFKEQ. The CDR3 covers 15 residues. V lost 1 base and J lost 0; bases outside the gene matches: 0. The CDR3 DNA reads as TGTGCCAGCAGCCAAGGCGGGGGGAGCACAGATACGCAGTATTTT. Its protein is CASSQGGGSTDTQYF.

The chain recombines TRBV7-8 with TRBJ2-7; TRBD1 matches at 7 bases. V trimming: 7 bases; J trimming: 1 base; junction bases outside the gene matches: 4. The CDR3 spans 13 residues. Germline-derived CDR1 and CDR2 are SGHVS and FQNEAQ. The CDR3 loop reads CASTGTVSYEQYF. The CDR3 nucleotides read TGTGCCAGCACCGGGACAGTTTCCTACGAGCAGTACTTC.

This chain joins TRBV7-2 and TRBJ2-7; no clear D. CDR3 length: 13 residues. CDR1 is SGHTA, CDR2 FQGNSA, per germline. Trimming removed 4 bases at V and 3 bases at J, with 10 bases between. The CDR3 loop reads CASSSLPSYEQYF. As DNA, the CDR3 is TGTGCCAGCAGCTCGCTACCGAGCTACGAGCAGTACTTC.

This chain joins TRBV4-3 and TRBJ2-2; 12 bases match TRBD2. The junction had 1 base not matched to a gene; V was cut back by 2 bases and J by 3 bases. This CDR3 comprises 16 residues. CDR1 and CDR2 from the germline V gene are LGHNA and YSLEER. CDR3 region: CASSQLAGGDTGELFF. Here the CDR3 DNA reads TGCGCCAGCAGCCAACTAGCGGGAGGGGACACCGGGGAGCTGTTTTTT.

V gene TRBV29-1 combines with J gene TRBJ2-7, with TRBD1 matching 8 bases. V lost 7 bases, J lost 7 bases, and 21 bases stayed unmatched. Germline V gene data show CDR1 as SQVTM and CDR2 as ANQGSEA. The CDR3 is 16 amino acids. This CDR3 is CSARDRKPPHGSEQYF. The CDR3 DNA sequence: TGCAGCGCCCGGGACAGGAAACCCCCGCACGGGAGTGAGCAGTACTTC.

This clone turned up a few times. J is TRBJ1-3 and V is TRBV3-1 (or the pseudogene TRBV3-2); 7 bases are a match to TRBD1. Per germline, CDR1 LGHDT and CDR2 YNNKEL (reference sequence). V was pared by 1 base and J by 4 bases, with 7 bases of the junction left unmatched. The length of the CDR3 is 16 residues. The CDR3 sequence is CASSQGVGGAGNTIYF. In DNA form, the CDR3 reads TGTGCCAGCAGCCAAGGTGTAGGGGGCGCAGGAAACACCATATATTTT.

Points on this clone: The junction differs from germline at one of its ends, possibly a read error. Written as DNA, the CDR3 is TGTGCCAGCAGCTCCCGCCCCCCGGGGGGGGTGAACACTGAAGCTTTCTTT. As protein: CASSSRPPGGVNTEAFF. The rearrangement uses TRBV5-1 and TRBJ1-1; perhaps TRBD1 as D (5 bases). CDR3 length equals 17 residues. Per germline, CDR1 SGHRS and CDR2 YFSETQ.

CDR3 DNA sequence: TGTGCCAGCAGCTTAGGGGGACAGGGGTCCTCCGTAAATGAAAAACTGTTTTTT. This sequence encodes CASSLGGQGSSVNEKLFF. The V and J genes are TRBV7-9 and TRBJ1-4; 10 bases agree with TRBD1. The CDR3 length is 18 residues. V was clipped by 1 base and J by 5 bases; unmatched bases: 10. CDR1 is SEHNR and CDR2 is FQNEAQ in the germline V gene (reference sequence).

V gene TRBV2 combines with J gene TRBJ2-1, with 7 bases lining up with TRBD2. This CDR3 comprises 18 residues. The V segment lost 6 bases and the J segment 0 bases; nucleotides outside the gene matches: 14. Germline CDR1 reads SNHLY; CDR2 reads FYNNEI. CDR3 region: CASRRLSKGGSSYNEQFF. The CDR3 bases are TGTGCCAGCAGGCGCCTTAGTAAGGGAGGGAGCTCCTACAATGAGCAGTTCTTC.

The chain carries TRBV6-2 or TRBV6-3 and TRBJ2-1; 11 bases are a match to TRBD2. This CDR3 region has 16 residues. The V gene's germline CDR1 is MNHEY and CDR2 SVGEGT. The junction had 7 bases not matched to a gene; V was cut back by 5 bases and J by 4 bases. CDR3 region: CASSKTSGGLYNEQFF. The CDR3 DNA sequence: TGTGCCAGCAGTAAAACTAGCGGGGGACTTTACAATGAGCAGTTCTTC.

This chain uses TRBV7-9 with TRBJ1-2, with 7 bases identical to TRBD1. J gave up 0 bases and V 1 base, and 11 bases lay outside the gene matches. The CDR3 length is 18 residues. CDR1 SEHNR and CDR2 FQNEAQ come from the germline V gene (reference sequence). The CDR3, as DNA: TGTGCCAGCAGCTTAGTGGGGGACAGAGTTAAGGCTAACTATGGCTACACCTTC. Its protein product is CASSLVGDRVKANYGYTF.

The V gene is TRBV2, the J gene TRBJ2-7; 7 bases are a match to TRBD1. The CDR3 loop spans 12 amino acids. Germline V gives CDR1 SNHLY, CDR2 FYNNEI. V lost 5 bases, J lost 12 bases, and 10 bases stayed unmatched. CDR3 amino acids: CASSFIRDRGYF. In DNA form, the CDR3 reads TGTGCCAGCAGTTTTATCCGGGACAGAGGGTACTTC. The full variable domain, with the rest looked up from reference TRBV2 and TRBJ2-7, is EPEVTQTPSHQVTQMGQEVILRCVPISNHLYFYWYRQILGQKVEFLVSFYNNEISEKSEIFDDQFSVERPDGSNFTLKIRSTKLEDSAMYFCASSFIRDRGYFGPGTRLTVT.

The chain has TRBV6-6 and TRBJ2-7; tentatively, D is TRBD2 (5 bases). This CDR3 spans 14 amino acids. V shed 5 bases and J shed 3 bases, with 14 bases lying between them. Germline V gives CDR1 MNHNY, CDR2 SVGAGI (reference sequence). CDR3 in amino acids: CASSQPGGHYEQYF. The CDR3 region has the DNA TGTGCCAGCAGTCAGCCGGGCGGGCACTACGAGCAGTACTTC.

The V call is TRBV6-5, the J call TRBJ2-7, with D possibly being TRBD2 (5 bases). Germline V CDR1 and CDR2: MNHEY, SVGAGI. The CDR3 loop spans 15 amino acids. V lost 0 bases, J lost 3 bases, and 12 bases lay in between. The CDR3 bases are TGTGCCAGCAGTTACTCGAGCGGCCCCGGCTACGAGCAGTACTTC. This translates into CASSYSSGPGYEQYF.

CDR3 amino acids: CASGSNRQGEAFF. CDR3 nucleotide sequence: TGTGCCAGCGGCAGCAATCGACAGGGTGAAGCTTTCTTT. The chain employs TRBV12-3 or TRBV12-4 and TRBJ1-1, with 7 bases aligning to TRBD1. V lost 8 bases, J lost 7 bases, and 10 bases stayed unmatched. This CDR3 spans 13 amino acids.

The rearrangement joins TRBV7-9 to TRBJ2-1, with a tentative D call TRBD2 (6 bases). The CDR3 has 15 amino acids. V was shortened by 5 bases and J by 4 bases, with 15 bases between the two germline ends. Per the germline V gene, CDR1 is SEHNR and CDR2 is FQNEAQ (reference sequence). The CDR3 here is CASSETSPQYNEQFF. CDR3 in DNA: TGTGCCAGCAGCGAGACTAGTCCGCAGTACAATGAGCAGTTCTTC.

This chain joins TRBV4-2 and TRBJ2-1, with TRBD2 identical over 10 bases. CDR3 length equals 16 residues. Germline values: CDR1 LGHNA, CDR2 YNFKEQ. V gave up 1 base and J gave up 7 bases; unmatched junction bases: 7. CDR3 nucleotides: TGTGCCAGCAGCCAAGGCATAGCGGGAGGAGGTAATGAGCAGTTCTTC. Residues: CASSQGIAGGGNEQFF.

The V call is TRBV6-5, the J call TRBJ1-1; 7 bases agree with TRBD1. CDR1 is MNHEY, CDR2 SVGAGI, per germline. V lost 7 bases, J lost 0 bases, and 5 bases stayed unmatched. The CDR3 spans 14 residues. The CDR3 region has the DNA TGTGCCAGCACAAGGGACAGAGTGAACACTGAAGCTTTCTTT. It specifies CASTRDRVNTEAFF.

The V and J genes are TRBV19 and TRBJ2-5, with 7 bases matching TRBD1. Trimming cost V 3 bases and J 4 bases; bases outside gene matches: 11. Per germline, CDR1 LNHDA and CDR2 SQIVND (reference sequence). The CDR3 length is 16 residues. The CDR3 region is CASSITTGPMGETQYF. DNA of the CDR3: TGTGCCAGTAGTATTACGACAGGGCCGATGGGAGAGACCCAGTACTTC.

The V call is TRBV5-4, the J call TRBJ2-2; D uncertain. Between the trimmed V and J ends, which lost 4 bases and 8 bases, there was a span of 9 bases. The CDR3 contains 12 residues. The V gene's germline CDR1 is SGHNT and CDR2 YYREEE (reference sequence). CDR3 sequence: CASSPAEGELFF. DNA for the CDR3: TGTGCCAGCAGCCCCGCGGAAGGGGAGCTGTTTTTT.

The chain carries TRBV24-1 and TRBJ1-1; 7 positions match TRBD1. The V segment lost 2 bases and the J segment 2 bases; nucleotides outside the gene matches: 7. This CDR3 contains 16 residues. From germline, CDR1 is KGHDR and CDR2 SFDVKD. The CDR3 is CATSDSGGGPNTEAFF. CDR3 sequence (DNA): TGTGCCACCAGTGATTCAGGGGGTGGGCCCAACACTGAAGCTTTCTTT.

The chain recombines TRBV7-2 with TRBJ1-1; D is undetermined. The V end lost 8 bases, the J end lost 0 bases, and 13 bases lay between the germline ends. Germline V CDR1 and CDR2: SGHTA, FQGNSA. The CDR3 loop spans 14 amino acids. DNA for the CDR3: TGTGCCAGCGTCGCGGGCAGATTGAACACTGAAGCTTTCTTT. Amino acids: CASVAGRLNTEAFF.